Each of the 26 T cell receptor beta chains below was sequenced from the same sample in a study of shared clonotypes between healthy human individuals. CD8 cells classed as naive were CD45RO-negative and positively selected for CCR7, excluding terminally differentiated effector memory CD45RA+ cells. Method: immunoSEQ multiplex PCR; TCRdb's copy keeps in-frame clones and lacks some. The sample gives millions of clones, about 95% of which show up once; 0.85% to 1.2% is in the top ten. Sequencing used naive CD8+ T cells sorted from blood. The origin of the receptors is a man aged 18 to 30 in good health.

The V call is TRBV5-1, the J call TRBJ1-4; 8 bases match TRBD1. The germline V gene has CDR1 SGHRS and CDR2 YFSETQ. The CDR3 has 13 amino acids. Unmatched junction bases numbered 2, after V lost 2 bases and J lost 8 bases. The CDR3 spells CASSFGQGEKLFF. The CDR3 bases are TGCGCCAGCAGCTTTGGACAGGGCGAAAAACTGTTTTTT.

The rearrangement joins TRBV6-6 to TRBJ2-2; no definite D call. The germline CDR1 and CDR2 sequences are MNHNY and SVGAGI (reference sequence). Deletions cut 2 bases from V and 13 bases from J, with 11 bases between. This CDR3 comprises 12 residues. CDR3 bases: TGTGCCAGCAGTTACGGCCCGGATGGGCTGTTTTTT. Translated: CASSYGPDGLFF.

The chain has TRBV19 and TRBJ2-1, with no clear D. V shed 4 bases and J shed 8 bases, with 9 bases lying between them. Germline assignment: CDR1 LNHDA and CDR2 SQIVND (reference sequence). The CDR3 loop spans 12 amino acids. The CDR3, as DNA: TGTGCCAGTAGTACCCCATACCATGAGCAGTTCTTC. Translating it yields CASSTPYHEQFF.

The CDR3 here is CAWSLLGTDYGYTF. The CDR3 bases are TGTGCCTGGAGTCTATTAGGGACAGACTATGGCTACACCTTC. The chain employs TRBV30 and TRBJ1-2; 7 positions match TRBD1. Trimming at V came to 2 bases and at J to 3 bases, leaving 6 bases not matched to a gene. The CDR3 covers 14 residues. CDR1 is GTSNPN, CDR2 SVGIG, per germline (reference sequence).

This chain connects TRBV28 to TRBJ2-4; no clear D gene. The CDR3 totals 17 residues. Trimming took off 6 bases at V and 0 bases at J, with 18 bases between the two ends. Germline CDR1 MDHEN, CDR2 SYDVKM. The CDR3 DNA is TGTGCCAGCAGCTTTCCTCAGGAGACCCTAGCCAAAAACATTCAGTACTTC. This gives the protein CASSFPQETLAKNIQYF.

The chain combines TRBV4-3 with TRBJ2-1; the match to TRBD2 covers 9 bases. Trimming removed 1 base from V and 8 bases from J; junction bases left unmatched: 6. Germline V CDR1 and CDR2: LGHNA, YSLEER. The CDR3 runs to 15 residues. In DNA form, the CDR3 reads TGCGCCAGCAGCCAAGGGCTAGCGGGAACTCATGAGCAGTTCTTC. Residues: CASSQGLAGTHEQFF.

The chain joins TRBV21-1 to TRBJ2-7. TRBV21-1 is annotated as a pseudogene. The CDR3 is 13 amino acids. The CDR3 loop is CASTETRPYEQYF. The CDR3 DNA follows: TGTGCCAGCACCGAGACGAGACCCTACGAGCAGTACTTC.

A single count supports this clone. V and J are TRBV5-1 and TRBJ1-1; possibly TRBD1 for D (5 bases). CDR3 size: 15 residues. The ends were cut back, 0 bases at V and 3 bases at J, with 12 bases in the middle. The germline gives CDR1 SGHRS, CDR2 YFSETQ. CDR3 in amino acids: CASSLVVGRDTEAFF. CDR3 nucleotides: TGCGCCAGCAGCTTGGTAGTAGGCAGGGACACTGAAGCTTTCTTT.

CDR3 loop: CRRPGTSGDTQYF. The CDR3 DNA reads TGCCGCCGCCCTGGGACTAGCGGAGATACGCAGTATTTT. The chain has TRBV29-1 and TRBJ2-3; 11 bases map to TRBD2. The CDR3 loop spans 13 amino acids. Germline lookup yields CDR1 SQVTM and CDR2 ANQGSEA.

This sequence joins TRBV9 and TRBJ2-1; 7 bases map to TRBD2. Germline V gene sequence: CDR1 SGDLS, CDR2 YYNGEE. The CDR3 has 17 amino acids. The ends lost 0 bases at V and 7 bases at J; junction bases unmatched: 13. The chain's CDR3 is CASSVARTLADGNEQFF. CDR3 sequence (DNA): TGTGCCAGCAGCGTAGCCCGGACCCTAGCGGATGGGAATGAGCAGTTCTTC.

The chain employs TRBV2 and TRBJ2-1; tentative D call: TRBD1 (5 bases). The CDR3 consists of 16 residues. Trimming cost V 8 bases and J 0 bases, with 17 bases left between them. Germline values: CDR1 SNHLY, CDR2 FYNNEI. The CDR3 spells CASGPGRGSSYNEQFF. The DNA for the CDR3 is TGTGCCAGCGGGCCCGGTAGGGGCAGCTCCTACAATGAGCAGTTCTTC.

The V call is TRBV7-2, the J call TRBJ2-3, with TRBD2 matching 11 bases. The length of the CDR3 is 15 residues. CDR1 and CDR2 (germline): SGHTA, FQGNSA. The V and J ends lost 5 bases and 4 bases, in that order; junction bases with no gene match: 5. The CDR3 sequence: CASSLGTSGPDTQYF. CDR3 DNA sequence: TGTGCCAGCAGCCTCGGGACTAGCGGCCCAGATACGCAGTATTTT.

The V and J genes are TRBV6-6 and TRBJ1-1, with D possibly being TRBD1 (5 bases). This CDR3 contains 13 residues. Deletions cut 4 bases from V and 11 bases from J, with 17 bases between. The germline CDR1 and CDR2 sequences are MNHNY and SVGAGI (reference sequence). In nucleotides, the CDR3 is TGTGCCAGCAGTTCAATAACAGGACAATTTGCTTTCTTT. It yields the protein CASSSITGQFAFF.

The chain joins TRBV18 to TRBJ1-6; 9 bases match TRBD1. Germline V gene lookup returns CDR1 KGHSH and CDR2 LQKENI. J lost 9 bases, V lost 3 bases, and 9 bases had no gene match. The CDR3 has 16 amino acids. The CDR3 protein is CASSPPLGTGFSPLHF. CDR3 in DNA: TGTGCCAGCTCACCGCCCCTCGGGACAGGGTTTTCACCCCTCCACTTT.

This chain connects TRBV13 to TRBJ2-5, with D maybe TRBD1 (6 bases). Germline lookup yields CDR1 PRHDT and CDR2 FYEKMQ (reference sequence). The CDR3 spans 14 residues. V lost 5 bases to trimming and J lost 5 bases, with 15 bases between them. In nucleotides, the CDR3 is TGTGCCAGCAGCCTGACAGTAAGGGGGGAGACCCAGTACTTC. It yields the protein CASSLTVRGETQYF.

J is TRBJ2-3 and V is TRBV19, with D perhaps TRBD2 (5 bases). In germline, CDR1 is LNHDA, CDR2 SQIVND (reference sequence). V lost 4 bases, J lost 3 bases, and 20 bases lay in between. The CDR3 runs 17 residues. CDR3 residues: CASSTLEAGGFTDTQYF. In nucleotides, the CDR3 is TGTGCCAGTAGTACCCTCGAGGCAGGCGGGTTTACAGATACGCAGTATTTT.

The gene calls are TRBV29-1 and TRBJ2-3; tentative D call: TRBD2 (6 bases). Germline V lookup: CDR1 SQVTM, CDR2 ANQGSEA. CDR3 length: 14 residues. V was trimmed by 0 bases and J by 6 bases, leaving 13 bases between them. The CDR3 coding sequence is TGCAGCGTTGAAGAGGGGACTGGGGGTGATACGCAGTATTTT. Encoded protein: CSVEEGTGGDTQYF.

About this clone itself: At one end the junction does not follow the germline gene, possibly because of a read error. The rearrangement links TRBV2 to TRBJ2-7, with no clear D. The CDR3 spans 9 residues. Germline V gene lookup returns CDR1 SNHLY and CDR2 FYNNEI. The DNA of the CDR3 is TGTGCCAGCAGCGCACTCTTATTATTC. Protein sequence: CASSALLLF.

This chain joins TRBV2 and TRBJ2-4; D may be TRBD1 (5 bases). Trimming cost V 1 base and J 16 bases, with 11 bases left between them. This CDR3 region has 11 residues. The V gene's germline CDR1 is SNHLY and CDR2 FYNNEI. DNA for the CDR3: TGTGCCAGCAGTGAAGGGAACAGGCGTTACTTC. This translates into CASSEGNRRYF.

This clone was counted a few times. The rearrangement uses TRBV28 and TRBJ1-6; possibly TRBD1 for D (5 bases). The length of the CDR3 is 15 residues. Trimming removed 3 bases at V and 9 bases at J, with 15 bases between. Germline assignment: CDR1 MDHEN and CDR2 SYDVKM. The CDR3, as DNA: TGTGCCAGCAGTTTCGACAGTCTGGCGGGTTCACCCCTCCACTTT. This gives the protein CASSFDSLAGSPLHF.

This rearrangement joins TRBV10-2 to TRBJ2-5; 11 bases agree with TRBD2. J lost 1 base, V lost 6 bases, and 4 bases had no gene match. CDR3 length equals 15 residues. The V gene's germline CDR1 is WSHSY and CDR2 SAAADI. The CDR3 sequence: CASRGTSGSQETQYF. The CDR3 DNA is TGCGCCAGCAGGGGGACTAGCGGCTCCCAAGAGACCCAGTACTTC.

The chain has TRBV6-1 and TRBJ1-1, with no clear D. Trimming stripped 2 bases from V and 6 bases from J, with 7 bases between. This CDR3 spans 12 amino acids. Germline values: CDR1 MNHNS, CDR2 SASEGT. CDR3 DNA: TGTGCCAGCAGTGAAATTACAGCTGAAGCTTTCTTT. Residues: CASSEITAEAFF.

The chain joins TRBV6-5 to TRBJ2-5, with D uncertain. The germline V gene encodes CDR1 MNHEY and CDR2 SVGAGI. The CDR3 is 13 amino acids. V lost 7 bases, J lost 2 bases, and 11 bases lay in between. The CDR3 region is CASTGPFQETQYF. The CDR3 DNA is TGTGCCAGCACCGGGCCCTTTCAAGAGACCCAGTACTTC.

This CDR3 reads CASSIVGGNPNEQFF. For the CDR3, the DNA is TGTGCCAGTAGTATAGTCGGGGGGAACCCCAATGAGCAGTTCTTC. The gene calls are TRBV19 and TRBJ2-1; 7 bases are shared with TRBD2. J was trimmed by 6 bases and V by 1 base; bases with no gene match: 6. Germline V lookup: CDR1 LNHDA, CDR2 SQIVND (reference sequence). This CDR3 has 15 residues.

As for this clone: Other DNA sequences in the same sample also yield this CDR3. V gene TRBV7-9 combines with J gene TRBJ2-7; 8 bases map to TRBD2. V lost 0 bases to trimming and J lost 0 bases; unmatched junction nucleotides: 4. Germline-derived CDR1 and CDR2 are SEHNR and FQNEAQ (reference sequence). This CDR3 is 16 amino acids long. The CDR3: CASSLAGRGDSYEQYF. CDR3 DNA sequence: TGTGCCAGCAGCTTAGCCGGGCGGGGGGACTCCTACGAGCAGTACTTC.

In this sample, this clone turned up once. The gene calls are TRBV14 and TRBJ2-7; D is uncertain. The V end lost 1 base, the J end lost 3 bases, and 10 bases lay between the germline ends. CDR1 and CDR2 from the germline V gene are SGHDN and FVKESK. The CDR3 loop spans 14 amino acids. CDR3 in DNA: TGTGCCAGCAGCCAAGCCTACAGATTCTACGAGCAGTACTTC. This codes for CASSQAYRFYEQYF.